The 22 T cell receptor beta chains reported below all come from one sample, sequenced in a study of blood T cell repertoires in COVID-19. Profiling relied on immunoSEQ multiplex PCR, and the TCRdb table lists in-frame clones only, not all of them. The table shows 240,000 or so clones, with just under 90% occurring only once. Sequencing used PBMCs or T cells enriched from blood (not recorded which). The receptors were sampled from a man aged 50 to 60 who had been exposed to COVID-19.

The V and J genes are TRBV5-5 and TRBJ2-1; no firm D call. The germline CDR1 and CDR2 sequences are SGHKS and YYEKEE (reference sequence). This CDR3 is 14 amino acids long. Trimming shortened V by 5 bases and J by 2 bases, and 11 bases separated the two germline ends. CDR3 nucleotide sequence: TGTGCCAGCAGGACCTTGGGCGCCTACAATGAGCAGTTCTTC. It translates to CASRTLGAYNEQFF.

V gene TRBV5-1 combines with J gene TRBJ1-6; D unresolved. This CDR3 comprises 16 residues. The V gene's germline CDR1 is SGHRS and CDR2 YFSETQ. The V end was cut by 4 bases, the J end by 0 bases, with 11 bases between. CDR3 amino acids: CASSPGQDSYNSPLHF. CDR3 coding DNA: TGCGCCAGCAGCCCCGGCCAGGACTCCTATAATTCACCCCTCCACTTT.

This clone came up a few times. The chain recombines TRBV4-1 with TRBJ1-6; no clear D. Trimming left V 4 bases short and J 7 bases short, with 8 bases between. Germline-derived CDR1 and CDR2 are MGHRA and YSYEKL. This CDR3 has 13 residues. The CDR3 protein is CASSPVRNSPLHF. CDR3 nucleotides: TGCGCCAGCAGCCCGGTACGGAATTCACCCCTCCACTTT.

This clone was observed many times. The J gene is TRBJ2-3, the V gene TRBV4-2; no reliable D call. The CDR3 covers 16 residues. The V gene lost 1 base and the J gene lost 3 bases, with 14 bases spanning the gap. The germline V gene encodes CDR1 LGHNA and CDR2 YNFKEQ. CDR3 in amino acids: CASSQAAKQATDTQYF. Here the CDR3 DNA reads TGTGCCAGCAGCCAAGCGGCGAAGCAGGCTACAGATACGCAGTATTTT.

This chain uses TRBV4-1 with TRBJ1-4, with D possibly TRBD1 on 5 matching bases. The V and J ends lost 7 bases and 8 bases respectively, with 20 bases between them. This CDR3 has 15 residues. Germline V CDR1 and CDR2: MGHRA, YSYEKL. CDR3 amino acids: CASTKDGTLREKLFF. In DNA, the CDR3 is TGCGCCAGCACCAAAGACGGGACTTTGAGGGAAAAACTGTTTTTT.

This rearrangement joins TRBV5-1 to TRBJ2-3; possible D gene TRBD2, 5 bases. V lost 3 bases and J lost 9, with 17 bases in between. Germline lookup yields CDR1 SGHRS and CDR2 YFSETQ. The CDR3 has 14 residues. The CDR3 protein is CASSSLGEEVTQYF. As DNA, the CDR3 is TGCGCCAGCAGCTCCCTCGGCGAGGAGGTAACGCAGTATTTT. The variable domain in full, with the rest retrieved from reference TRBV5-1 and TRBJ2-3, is KAGVTQTPRYLIKTRGQQVTLSCSPISGHRSVSWYQQTPGQGLQFLFEYFSETQRNKGNFPGRFSGRQFSNSRSEMNVSTLELGDSALYLCASSSLGEEVTQYFGPGTRLTVL.

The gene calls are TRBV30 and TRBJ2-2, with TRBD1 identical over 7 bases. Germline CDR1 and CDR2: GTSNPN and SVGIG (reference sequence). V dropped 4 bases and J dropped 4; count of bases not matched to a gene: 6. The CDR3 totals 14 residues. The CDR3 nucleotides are TGTGCCTGGATCAAGGGGGCTAGCACCGGGGAGCTGTTTTTT. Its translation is CAWIKGASTGELFF.

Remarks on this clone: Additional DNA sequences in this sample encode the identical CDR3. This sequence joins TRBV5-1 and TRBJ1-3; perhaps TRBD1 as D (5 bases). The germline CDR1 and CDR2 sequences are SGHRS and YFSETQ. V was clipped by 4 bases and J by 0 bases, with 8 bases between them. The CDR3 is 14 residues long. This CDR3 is CASSPRDSGNTIYF. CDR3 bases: TGCGCCAGCAGCCCCAGGGACTCTGGAAACACCATATATTTT. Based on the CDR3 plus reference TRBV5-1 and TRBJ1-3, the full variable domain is KAGVTQTPRYLIKTRGQQVTLSCSPISGHRSVSWYQQTPGQGLQFLFEYFSETQRNKGNFPGRFSGRQFSNSRSEMNVSTLELGDSALYLCASSPRDSGNTIYFGEGSWLTVV.

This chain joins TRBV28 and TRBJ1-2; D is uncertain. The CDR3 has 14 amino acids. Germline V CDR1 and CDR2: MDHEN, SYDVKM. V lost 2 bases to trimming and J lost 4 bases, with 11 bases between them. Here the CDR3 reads CASSLVQPFYGYTF. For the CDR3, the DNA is TGTGCCAGCAGTTTAGTACAGCCCTTCTATGGCTACACCTTC.

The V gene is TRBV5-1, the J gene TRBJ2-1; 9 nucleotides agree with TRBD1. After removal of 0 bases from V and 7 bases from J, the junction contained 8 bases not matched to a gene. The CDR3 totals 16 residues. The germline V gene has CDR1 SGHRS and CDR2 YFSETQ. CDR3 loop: CASSLASGTGRNEQFF. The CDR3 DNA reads TGCGCCAGCAGCTTGGCCTCGGGGACAGGGAGAAATGAGCAGTTCTTC.

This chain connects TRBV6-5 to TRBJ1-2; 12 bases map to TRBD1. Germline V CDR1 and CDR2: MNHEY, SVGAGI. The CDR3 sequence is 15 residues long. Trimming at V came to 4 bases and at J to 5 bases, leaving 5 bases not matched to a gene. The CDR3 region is CASSSGQGAGYGYTF. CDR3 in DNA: TGTGCCAGCAGTTCGGGACAGGGGGCAGGATATGGCTACACCTTC.

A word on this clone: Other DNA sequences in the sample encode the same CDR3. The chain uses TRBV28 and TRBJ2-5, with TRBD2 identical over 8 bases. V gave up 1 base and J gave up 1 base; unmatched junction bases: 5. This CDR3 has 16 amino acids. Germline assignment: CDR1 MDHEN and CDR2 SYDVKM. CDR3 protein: CASSLSLAGGQETQYF. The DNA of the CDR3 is TGTGCCAGCAGTTTATCGCTGGCGGGAGGCCAAGAGACCCAGTACTTC.

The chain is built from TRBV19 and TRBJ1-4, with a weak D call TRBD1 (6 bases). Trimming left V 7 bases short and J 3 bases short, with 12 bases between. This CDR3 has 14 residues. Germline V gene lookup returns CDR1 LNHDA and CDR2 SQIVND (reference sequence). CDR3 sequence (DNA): TGTGCCAGTACTAGGGCAGGGGCTAATGAAAAACTGTTTTTT. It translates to CASTRAGANEKLFF.

The CDR3 sequence is CASSLTGGEKLFF. The CDR3 nucleotides read TGTGCCAGCAGCTTAACAGGGGGGGAAAAACTGTTTTTT. The chain joins TRBV7-2 to TRBJ1-4, with 8 bases aligning to TRBD1. In germline, CDR1 is SGHTA, CDR2 FQGNSA. CDR3 length: 13 residues. V lost 2 bases to trimming and J lost 8 bases; unmatched junction nucleotides: 1.

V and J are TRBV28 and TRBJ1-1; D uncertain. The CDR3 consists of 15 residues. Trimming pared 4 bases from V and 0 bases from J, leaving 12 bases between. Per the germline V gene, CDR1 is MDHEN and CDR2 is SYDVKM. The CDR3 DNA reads TGTGCCAGCAGTTCGCACGGGGAAATGAACACTGAAGCTTTCTTT. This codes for CASSSHGEMNTEAFF.

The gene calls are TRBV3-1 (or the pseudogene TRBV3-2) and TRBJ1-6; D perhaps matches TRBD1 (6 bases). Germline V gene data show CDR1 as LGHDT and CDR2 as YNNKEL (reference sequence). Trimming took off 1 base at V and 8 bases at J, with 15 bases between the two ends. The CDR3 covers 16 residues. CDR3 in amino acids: CASSQVLGTSYSPLHF. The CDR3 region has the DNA TGTGCCAGCAGCCAAGTGTTGGGGACAAGTTATTCACCCCTCCACTTT.

In DNA form, the CDR3 reads TGTGCCAGCTCGAAGTTAGGGGGTGGCTACACCTTC. This sequence encodes CASSKLGGGYTF. The chain recombines TRBV18 with TRBJ1-2; tentative D call: TRBD1 (6 bases). The CDR3 contains 12 residues. The germline CDR1 and CDR2 sequences are KGHSH and LQKENI. Trimming left V 6 bases short and J 7 bases short, with 12 bases between.

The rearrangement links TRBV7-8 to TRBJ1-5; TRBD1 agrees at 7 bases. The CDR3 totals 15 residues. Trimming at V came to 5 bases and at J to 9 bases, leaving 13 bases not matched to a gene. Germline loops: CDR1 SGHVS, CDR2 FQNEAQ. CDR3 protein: CASSPQGGQSRPQHF. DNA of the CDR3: TGTGCCAGCAGCCCGCAGGGGGGACAAAGTAGGCCCCAGCATTTT.

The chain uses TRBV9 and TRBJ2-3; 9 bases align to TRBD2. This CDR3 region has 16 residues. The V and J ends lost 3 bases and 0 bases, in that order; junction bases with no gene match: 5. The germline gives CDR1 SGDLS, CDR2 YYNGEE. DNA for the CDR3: TGTGCCAGCAGCGAGACTAGCGGAACTAGCACAGATACGCAGTATTTT. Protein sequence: CASSETSGTSTDTQYF.

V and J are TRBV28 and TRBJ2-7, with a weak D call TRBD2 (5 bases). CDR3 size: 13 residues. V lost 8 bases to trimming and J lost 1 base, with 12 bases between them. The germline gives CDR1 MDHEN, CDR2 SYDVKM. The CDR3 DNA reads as TGTGCCAGCGTGTCTAGGAGGTCCTACGAGCAGTACGTC. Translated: CASVSRRSYEQYV.

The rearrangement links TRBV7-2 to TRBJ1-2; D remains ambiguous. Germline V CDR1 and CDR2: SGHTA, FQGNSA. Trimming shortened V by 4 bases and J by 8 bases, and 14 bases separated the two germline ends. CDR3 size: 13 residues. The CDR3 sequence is CASSSALRGGYTF. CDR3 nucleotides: TGTGCCAGCAGCTCGGCCCTAAGAGGAGGCTACACCTTC.

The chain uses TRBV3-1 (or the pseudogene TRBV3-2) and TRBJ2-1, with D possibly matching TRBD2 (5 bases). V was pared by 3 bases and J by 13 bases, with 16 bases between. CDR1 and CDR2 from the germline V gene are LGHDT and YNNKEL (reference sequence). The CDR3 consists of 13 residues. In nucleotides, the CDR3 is TGTGCCAGCAGCCAGCAAGGACTGGGTCTTCAGTTCTTC. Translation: CASSQQGLGLQFF.